Listed below are T cell receptor beta chains from one sample, sequenced in a study of control samples from healthy donors and cancer patients. Data came from immunoSEQ multiplex PCR; TCRdb stores just in-frame clones and leaves some out. The sample shows 75,000 to 100,000 clones, roughly 89% of them seen only once. Sample: blood. Source of these receptors: a human donor in good health. The donor label of this sample is uncertain. Each CDR3 is given with its conserved first and last residue. Fields, in order: D gene, clone size, J gene, V gene, CDR3 protein, CDR3 DNA. A D gene is named only where the DNA matches it firmly. The size field is filled for only some rows; it gives once, few, many or a size class.

D: TRBD1; size: NA; J: TRBJ1-2; V: TRBV2; CDR3: CARDRESNYGYTF; DNA: TGTGCCAGAGACAGGGAGTCTAACTATGGCTACACCTTC
D: TRBD2; size: NA; J: TRBJ2-5; V: TRBV9; CDR3: CASSVGSGTFETQYF; DNA: TGTGCCAGCAGCGTAGGTAGCGGGACGTTTGAGACCCAGTACTTC
D: NA; size: NA; J: TRBJ1-1; V: TRBV10-3; CDR3: CAISEERQAIRNTEAFF; DNA: TGTGCCATCAGTGAGGAAAGACAGGCCATCCGGAACACTGAAGCTTTCTTT
D: NA; size: NA; J: TRBJ2-1; V: TRBV5-5; CDR3: CASSLVDNEQFF; DNA: TGTGCCAGCAGCTTGGTCGACAATGAGCAGTTCTTC
D: NA; size: NA; J: TRBJ1-4; V: TRBV7-3; CDR3: CASSFRDNNEKLFF; DNA: TGTGCCAGCAGCTTCCGGGACAATAATGAAAAACTGTTTTTT
D: NA; size: NA; J: TRBJ2-3; V: TRBV13; CDR3: CASSLGDSPSTDTQYF; DNA: TGTGCCAGCAGCTTAGGTGACTCTCCTAGCACAGATACGCAGTATTTT
D: NA; size: once; J: TRBJ2-7; V: TRBV21-1; CDR3: CASSKGTRRSTYEQYF; DNA: TGTGCCAGCAGCAAAGGGACCAGGAGGAGCACCTACGAGCAGTACTTC
D: NA; size: NA; J: TRBJ1-5; V: TRBV6-1; CDR3: CASSEITVGNQPQHF; DNA: TGTGCCAGCAGTGAGATCACAGTGGGCAATCAGCCCCAGCATTTT
D: TRBD1; size: NA; J: TRBJ1-2; V: TRBV2; CDR3: CASSEQGARANYGYTF; DNA: TGTGCCAGCAGTGAACAGGGGGCAAGAGCAAACTATGGCTACACCTTC
D: NA; size: NA; J: TRBJ1-5; V: TRBV3-1/TRBV3-2; CDR3: CASSQDRGSNQPQHF; DNA: TGTGCCAGCAGCCAAGACAGGGGAAGCAATCAGCCCCAGCATTTT
D: NA; size: NA; J: TRBJ1-1; V: TRBV2; CDR3: CASSGRVMNTEAFF; DNA: TGTGCCAGCAGTGGGAGGGTCATGAACACTGAAGCTTTCTTT
D: NA; size: NA; J: TRBJ1-5; V: TRBV6-5; CDR3: CASSFKENQPQHF; DNA: TGTGCCAGCAGCTTTAAGGAGAATCAGCCCCAGCATTTT
D: NA; size: NA; J: TRBJ1-2; V: TRBV6-5; CDR3: CASSSGGGNYGYTF; DNA: TGTGCCAGCAGTTCCGGCGGGGGGAACTATGGCTACACCTTC
D: TRBD1; size: NA; J: TRBJ1-1; V: TRBV9; CDR3: CASSTQGEGTEAFF; DNA: TGTGCCAGCAGCACGCAGGGGGAGGGCACTGAAGCTTTCTTT
D: NA; size: NA; J: TRBJ1-1; V: TRBV20-1; CDR3: CSASDQHTEAFF; DNA: TGCAGTGCTAGTGATCAGCACACGGAAGCTTTCTTT
D: TRBD2; size: NA; J: TRBJ2-5; V: TRBV29-1; CDR3: CSVPGGDQETQYF; DNA: TGCAGCGTCCCTGGGGGGGATCAAGAGACCCAGTACTTC
D: TRBD1; size: NA; J: TRBJ2-7; V: TRBV11-2; CDR3: CASSLGTAYTNEQYF; DNA: TGTGCCAGCAGCCTCGGGACAGCTTATACTAACGAGCAGTACTTC
D: TRBD1; size: NA; J: TRBJ1-1; V: TRBV20-1; CDR3: CSARTGAEAFF; DNA: TGCAGTGCCAGGACAGGGGCTGAAGCTTTCTTT
D: TRBD1; size: NA; J: TRBJ1-5; V: TRBV28; CDR3: CASSPATGGNNQPQHF; DNA: TGTGCCAGCAGTCCAGCTACAGGGGGCAACAATCAGCCCCAGCATTTT
D: NA; size: NA; J: TRBJ1-2; V: TRBV27; CDR3: CASSSNPREIYGYTF; DNA: TGTGCCAGCAGTTCCAACCCCAGGGAAATCTATGGCTACACCTTC
D: NA; size: NA; J: TRBJ2-5; V: TRBV5-6; CDR3: CASSLNNGGFGETQYF; DNA: TGTGCCAGCAGCTTGAATAATGGGGGTTTTGGAGAGACCCAGTACTTC
D: NA; size: NA; J: TRBJ2-7; V: TRBV5-1; CDR3: CASSFGYEQYF; DNA: TGCGCCAGCAGCTTTGGGTACGAGCAGTACTTC
D: TRBD2; size: NA; J: TRBJ2-7; V: TRBV4-1; CDR3: CASSQDWSSGVYEQYF; DNA: TGCGCCAGCAGCCAAGATTGGTCTAGCGGGGTGTACGAGCAGTACTTC
D: NA; size: few; J: TRBJ1-6; V: TRBV6-5; CDR3: CASSTTTDNNSPLHF; DNA: TGTGCCAGCAGCACCACCACGGATAATAATTCACCCCTCCACTTT
D: NA; size: NA; J: TRBJ2-6; V: TRBV6-1; CDR3: CASSETAGIGANVLTF; DNA: TGTGCCAGCAGTGAAACTGCGGGGATCGGGGCCAACGTCCTGACTTTC
D: TRBD2; size: once; J: TRBJ2-3; V: TRBV4-1; CDR3: CASSQVPGGSTDTQYF; DNA: TGCGCCAGCAGCCAAGTTCCGGGGGGAAGCACAGATACGCAGTATTTT
D: NA; size: NA; J: TRBJ2-1; V: TRBV5-4; CDR3: CASSLEGASYAHEQFF; DNA: TGTGCCAGCAGCTTGGAGGGAGCTAGCTACGCACATGAGCAGTTCTTC
D: TRBD2; size: NA; J: TRBJ2-5; V: TRBV7-7; CDR3: CASSLGLAGKETQYF; DNA: TGTGCCAGCAGCCTGGGACTAGCGGGGAAAGAGACCCAGTACTTC
D: NA; size: once; J: TRBJ2-1; V: TRBV24-1; CDR3: CATSGEGGLNEQFF; DNA: TGTGCCACCAGTGGGGAGGGGGGGCTCAATGAGCAGTTCTTC
D: NA; size: NA; J: TRBJ1-3; V: TRBV9; CDR3: CASSTAMGPGNTIYF; DNA: TGTGCCAGCAGCACCGCAATGGGGCCAGGAAACACCATATATTTT
D: NA; size: NA; J: TRBJ1-6; V: TRBV12-3/TRBV12-4; CDR3: CASSFSGSPLHF; DNA: TGTGCCAGCAGTTTCTCCGGTTCACCCCTCCACTTT
D: NA; size: once; J: TRBJ1-6; V: TRBV9; CDR3: CASSVGLRTDNSPLHF; DNA: TGTGCCAGCAGCGTAGGCCTACGGACAGATAATTCACCCCTCCACTTT
D: NA; size: NA; J: TRBJ2-3; V: TRBV19; CDR3: CASSSTTDTQYF; DNA: TGTGCCAGTAGTAGTACGACAGATACGCAGTATTTT
D: NA; size: NA; J: TRBJ1-1; V: TRBV19; CDR3: CASSIGIMNTEAFF; DNA: TGTGCCAGTAGTATCGGGATAATGAACACTGAAGCTTTCTTT
D: NA; size: once; J: TRBJ1-2; V: TRBV11-2; CDR3: CASSPGRAYGYTF; DNA: TGTGCCAGCAGCCCCGGTAGGGCCTATGGCTACACCTTC
D: NA; size: NA; J: TRBJ2-5; V: TRBV19; CDR3: CASTARLGRQETQYF; DNA: TGTGCCAGTACCGCCCGATTGGGAAGACAAGAGACCCAGTACTTC
D: NA; size: NA; J: TRBJ1-1; V: TRBV11-2; CDR3: CASSLGPRGEAFF; DNA: TGTGCCAGCAGCTTAGGCCCTCGGGGTGAAGCTTTCTTT
D: NA; size: once; J: TRBJ1-6; V: TRBV6-4; CDR3: CASSEAPPNSPLHF; DNA: TGTGCCAGCAGTGAGGCCCCACCAAATTCACCCCTCCACTTT
D: NA; size: NA; J: TRBJ1-2; V: TRBV24-1; CDR3: CATSPGALYGYTF; DNA: TGTGCCACCTCCCCCGGGGCCCTTTATGGCTACACCTTC
D: NA; size: many; J: TRBJ1-1; V: TRBV2; CDR3: CASSRGQGWYTEAFF; DNA: TGTGCCAGCAGTCGCGGCCAGGGGTGGTACACTGAAGCTTTCTTT
D: TRBD1; size: once; J: TRBJ2-3; V: TRBV18; CDR3: CASSPGQGWGTDTQYF; DNA: TGTGCCAGCTCACCGGGACAGGGTTGGGGCACAGATACGCAGTATTTT
D: NA; size: NA; J: TRBJ2-2; V: TRBV19; CDR3: CASSIHRELGNTGELFF; DNA: TGTGCCAGTAGTATCCACAGGGAATTAGGGAACACCGGGGAGCTGTTTTTT
D: NA; size: NA; J: TRBJ1-1; V: TRBV5-4; CDR3: CASSLGLLNTEAFF; DNA: TGTGCCAGCAGCTTGGGACTCTTGAACACTGAAGCTTTCTTT
D: NA; size: NA; J: TRBJ1-6; V: TRBV5-1; CDR3: CASRSGQESTNSPLHF; DNA: TGCGCCAGCAGGTCGGGCCAGGAATCAACAAATTCACCCCTCCACTTT
D: NA; size: NA; J: TRBJ2-3; V: TRBV5-5; CDR3: CASSLVQGRTDTQYF; DNA: TGTGCCAGCAGCTTGGTTCAGGGGAGGACAGATACGCAGTATTTT
D: NA; size: NA; J: TRBJ1-1; V: TRBV2; CDR3: CASTPTANVEAFF; DNA: TGTGCCAGCACCCCCACGGCGAACGTTGAAGCTTTCTTT
D: NA; size: NA; J: TRBJ1-2; V: TRBV20-1; CDR3: CSAERGGGYTF; DNA: TGCAGTGCAGAGAGGGGGGGCGGCTACACCTTC
D: TRBD2; size: NA; J: TRBJ2-3; V: TRBV27; CDR3: CASRGLARSQTDTQYF; DNA: TGTGCCAGCAGAGGACTAGCAAGATCACAGACAGATACGCAGTATTTT
D: TRBD2; size: once; J: TRBJ2-5; V: TRBV9; CDR3: CASSVDSGGIQETQYF; DNA: TGTGCCAGCAGCGTAGACAGCGGGGGGATTCAAGAGACCCAGTACTTC
D: NA; size: NA; J: TRBJ2-1; V: TRBV7-9; CDR3: CASSLGSGLIKGNEQFF; DNA: TGTGCCAGCAGCTTAGGAAGCGGACTTATCAAAGGGAATGAGCAGTTCTTC
D: NA; size: NA; J: TRBJ2-7; V: TRBV19; CDR3: CASQPGAQGYEQYF; DNA: TGTGCCAGTCAACCCGGGGCCCAGGGATACGAGCAGTACTTC
D: TRBD1; size: NA; J: TRBJ1-5; V: TRBV19; CDR3: CASSFGTGGLQPQHF; DNA: TGTGCCAGTAGTTTTGGGACAGGGGGTCTTCAGCCCCAGCATTTT
D: NA; size: NA; J: TRBJ2-2; V: TRBV11-2; CDR3: CASSSRYTPTGELFF; DNA: TGTGCCAGCAGCTCACGATACACCCCCACCGGGGAGCTGTTTTTT
D: NA; size: NA; J: TRBJ2-7; V: TRBV5-5; CDR3: CASSPQASYEQYF; DNA: TGTGCCAGCAGCCCACAGGCCTCCTACGAGCAGTACTTC